This T cell receptor (beta chain) appears in the sequencing data of a study of T cell responses to AZD1222 COVID-19 vaccine. Study-level background: Pooled in the analysis were second doses at about 4 or about 12 weeks. Overall study findings and caveats: When two AZD1222 doses had been given, Spike-specific TCR breadth and depth rose. Baseline seropositives among AZD1222 recipients totaled only five to seven.

This clone was seen a single time. Its antigen is unidentified. The CDR3 covers 16 residues. Germline lookup yields CDR1 MGHRA and CDR2 YSYEKL. Between the trimmed V and J ends, which lost 0 bases and 0 bases, there was a span of 12 bases. The assay was immunoSEQ multiplex PCR, and TCRdb's table has in-frame clones only and misses some. This table holds some 120,000 clones, around 90% found once. This chain links TRBV4-1 with TRBJ2-7; no definite D call. The source material was peripheral blood, sampled on day 0 of AZD1222 vaccination. The clonotype originates from an adult in good health. The CDR3 reads CASSQETTYSSYEQYF. The CDR3 DNA is TGCGCCAGCAGCCAAGAAACGACCTACAGCTCCTACGAGCAGTACTTC.